This is a list of T cell receptor beta chains from one sample in a study of T cells in Graves' hyperthyroidism and ophthalmopathy. TCRdb re-called the multiplex PCR reads through MiXCR, storing one row per CDR3 protein. The table has 700,000 to 850,000 distinct CDR3 sequences, approximately 36% seen once. The sequenced material came from blood. Receptors were obtained from a woman between 35 and 50 years old with Graves' hyperthyroidism. Each CDR3 is given with its conserved first and last residue. Each record gives: D gene, CDR3 length, V gene, clone size, J gene, CDR3 protein, CDR3 DNA. A D gene is named only where the DNA matches it firmly. A row's size may be missing; if present it is once, few, many or a size class.

d_gene: TRBD1; len: 15; v_gene: TRBV10-3; abundance: many; j_gene: TRBJ2-2; CDR3aa: CAISVATGGTGELFF; CDR3nt: TGTGCCATCAGTGTAGCGACAGGGGGTACCGGGGAGCTGTTTTTT
d_gene: TRBD1; len: 12; v_gene: TRBV6-6; abundance: few; j_gene: TRBJ1-2; CDR3aa: CASRLDRLGYTF; CDR3nt: TGTGCCAGCAGGCTGGACAGGCTTGGCTACACCTTC
d_gene: .; len: 14; v_gene: TRBV20-1; abundance: few; j_gene: TRBJ1-1; CDR3aa: CSARDYVSDTEAFF; CDR3nt: TGCAGTGCTAGAGATTACGTCAGTGACACTGAAGCTTTCTTT
d_gene: .; len: 13; v_gene: TRBV11-3; abundance: few; j_gene: TRBJ1-1; CDR3aa: CASSLLWGTEAFF; CDR3nt: TGTGCCAGCAGCTTATTGTGGGGCACTGAAGCTTTCTTT
d_gene: .; len: 13; v_gene: TRBV20-1; abundance: .; j_gene: TRBJ2-5; CDR3aa: CSARMVGKETQYF; CDR3nt: TGCAGTGCTAGGATGGTGGGGAAAGAGACCCAGTACTTC
d_gene: .; len: 14; v_gene: TRBV5-6; abundance: .; j_gene: TRBJ2-2; CDR3aa: CASSPQPGPGELFF; CDR3nt: TGTGCCAGCAGCCCCCAACCGGGGCCCGGGGAGCTGTTTTTT
d_gene: .; len: 12; v_gene: TRBV7-2; abundance: many; j_gene: TRBJ2-5; CDR3aa: CASSLRQETQYF; CDR3nt: TGTGCCAGCAGCTTACGTCAAGAGACCCAGTACTTC
d_gene: TRBD1; len: 17; v_gene: TRBV4-3; abundance: .; j_gene: TRBJ2-7; CDR3aa: CASSQDRGRGLNLEQYF; CDR3nt: TGCGCCAGCAGCCAAGATCGAGGCAGGGGGCTTAACCTCGAGCAGTACTTC
d_gene: TRBD1; len: 15; v_gene: TRBV20-1; abundance: .; j_gene: TRBJ2-5; CDR3aa: CSAWDSQLSQETQYF; CDR3nt: TGCAGTGCTTGGGACAGCCAGTTATCCCAAGAGACCCAGTACTTC
d_gene: .; len: 14; v_gene: TRBV10-3; abundance: .; j_gene: TRBJ1-2; CDR3aa: CAISDRQRHYGYTF; CDR3nt: TGTGCCATCAGTGATAGACAAAGGCACTATGGCTACACCTTC
d_gene: TRBD1; len: 16; v_gene: TRBV19; abundance: .; j_gene: TRBJ1-4; CDR3aa: CASSRRTGEPNEKLFF; CDR3nt: TGTGCCAGTAGTAGACGGACAGGGGAGCCTAATGAAAAACTGTTTTTT
d_gene: .; len: 12; v_gene: TRBV7-8; abundance: few; j_gene: TRBJ2-6; CDR3aa: CASSLRTDVLTF; CDR3nt: TGTGCCAGCAGCTTGAGGACAGACGTCCTGACTTTC
d_gene: .; len: 14; v_gene: TRBV6-5; abundance: few; j_gene: TRBJ1-1; CDR3aa: CASSYGLGNTEAFF; CDR3nt: TGTGCCAGCAGTTACGGACTCGGGAACACTGAAGCTTTCTTT
d_gene: TRBD2; len: 16; v_gene: TRBV7-2; abundance: many; j_gene: TRBJ2-5; CDR3aa: CASSPGLAGTMETQYF; CDR3nt: TGTGCCAGCAGCCCGGGACTAGCGGGAACGATGGAGACCCAGTACTTC
d_gene: TRBD1; len: 15; v_gene: TRBV10-2; abundance: .; j_gene: TRBJ1-2; CDR3aa: CASRTNHGQGEGYTF; CDR3nt: TGCGCCAGCCGTACCAACCACGGACAGGGGGAAGGCTACACCTTC
d_gene: TRBD1; len: 13; v_gene: TRBV10-2; abundance: .; j_gene: TRBJ1-1; CDR3aa: CASSKDRATEAFF; CDR3nt: TGCGCCAGCAGTAAGGACAGGGCCACTGAAGCTTTCTTT
d_gene: .; len: 15; v_gene: TRBV7-9; abundance: .; j_gene: TRBJ2-2; CDR3aa: CASSPRNGEAGELFF; CDR3nt: TGTGCCAGCAGCCCCCGGAACGGGGAAGCCGGGGAGCTGTTTTTT
d_gene: .; len: 14; v_gene: TRBV12-3/TRBV12-4; abundance: many; j_gene: TRBJ1-4; CDR3aa: CASSFGGTNEKLFF; CDR3nt: TGTGCCAGCAGTTTCGGGGGGACTAATGAAAAACTGTTTTTT
d_gene: .; len: 13; v_gene: TRBV10-3; abundance: few; j_gene: TRBJ2-7; CDR3aa: CASCRGGVGEQYF; CDR3nt: TGTGCCAGTTGCAGGGGGGGAGTTGGCGAGCAGTACTTC
d_gene: TRBD2; len: 16; v_gene: TRBV7-9; abundance: .; j_gene: TRBJ2-5; CDR3aa: CASSLPAGGFQETQYF; CDR3nt: TGTGCCAGCAGCTTACCAGCGGGGGGCTTCCAAGAGACCCAGTACTTC
d_gene: .; len: 15; v_gene: TRBV6-6; abundance: .; j_gene: TRBJ1-6; CDR3aa: CASSYSTGYNSPLHF; CDR3nt: TGTGCCAGCAGTTACTCGACCGGCTATAATTCACCCCTCCACTTT
d_gene: TRBD1; len: 15; v_gene: TRBV29-1; abundance: .; j_gene: TRBJ1-2; CDR3aa: CSVARQGRWNYGYTF; CDR3nt: TGCAGCGTTGCCCGACAGGGACGATGGAACTATGGCTACACCTTC
d_gene: .; len: 13; v_gene: TRBV29-1; abundance: many; j_gene: TRBJ1-4; CDR3aa: CSTMGGLGEKLFF; CDR3nt: TGCAGCACAATGGGGGGGTTGGGAGAGAAACTGTTTTTT
d_gene: TRBD1; len: 15; v_gene: TRBV7-9; abundance: few; j_gene: TRBJ1-2; CDR3aa: CASSQRSTGGYGYTF; CDR3nt: TGCGCCAGCAGCCAACGCTCGACAGGGGGCTATGGCTACACCTTC
d_gene: .; len: 13; v_gene: TRBV14; abundance: few; j_gene: TRBJ1-4; CDR3aa: CASKKTTNEKLFF; CDR3nt: TGTGCCAGCAAGAAAACAACTAATGAAAAACTGTTTTTT
d_gene: .; len: 15; v_gene: TRBV5-4; abundance: many; j_gene: TRBJ1-2; CDR3aa: CASGMGPGFNYGYTF; CDR3nt: TGTGCCAGCGGGATGGGACCCGGGTTTAACTATGGCTACACCTTC
d_gene: TRBD1; len: 14; v_gene: TRBV7-2; abundance: many; j_gene: TRBJ1-2; CDR3aa: CASSLETGGYGYTF; CDR3nt: TGTGCCAGCAGCTTAGAGACAGGGGGCTATGGCTACACCTTC
d_gene: .; len: 15; v_gene: TRBV28; abundance: few; j_gene: TRBJ1-6; CDR3aa: CASSLSGLNNSPLHF; CDR3nt: TGTGCCAGCAGTTTATCCGGACTGAATAATTCACCCCTCCACTTT
d_gene: TRBD1; len: 14; v_gene: TRBV6-6; abundance: .; j_gene: TRBJ1-1; CDR3aa: CASSDPTGGAEAFF; CDR3nt: TGTGCCAGCAGTGACCCGACAGGGGGGGCTGAAGCTTTCTTT
d_gene: TRBD1; len: 14; v_gene: TRBV2; abundance: .; j_gene: TRBJ2-7; CDR3aa: CASRRQGADNEQYF; CDR3nt: TGTGCCAGCAGACGACAGGGGGCCGACAATGAGCAGTACTTC
d_gene: .; len: 16; v_gene: TRBV7-2; abundance: many; j_gene: TRBJ1-1; CDR3aa: CASSLQGMEMNTEAFF; CDR3nt: TGTGCCAGCAGCTTGCAGGGGATGGAGATGAACACTGAAGCTTTCTTT
d_gene: .; len: 13; v_gene: TRBV10-3; abundance: few; j_gene: TRBJ2-5; CDR3aa: CAGRWDFQETQYF; CDR3nt: TGTGCCGGCCGATGGGACTTCCAAGAGACCCAGTACTTC
d_gene: .; len: 14; v_gene: TRBV5-1; abundance: many; j_gene: TRBJ1-1; CDR3aa: CASSFYFANTEAFF; CDR3nt: TGCGCCAGCAGCTTCTATTTTGCCAACACTGAAGCTTTCTTT
d_gene: TRBD1; len: 12; v_gene: TRBV29-1; abundance: few; j_gene: TRBJ1-5; CDR3aa: CSVVDRDQPQHF; CDR3nt: TGCAGCGTTGTTGACAGGGATCAGCCCCAGCATTTT
d_gene: .; len: 14; v_gene: TRBV7-3; abundance: .; j_gene: TRBJ1-1; CDR3aa: CASSFRQMNTEAFF; CDR3nt: TGTGCCAGCAGCTTCCGTCAGATGAACACTGAAGCTTTCTTT
d_gene: .; len: 13; v_gene: TRBV6-6; abundance: many; j_gene: TRBJ1-1; CDR3aa: CASSPSGYTEAFF; CDR3nt: TGTGCCAGCAGTCCCAGCGGTTACACTGAAGCTTTCTTT
d_gene: .; len: 12; v_gene: TRBV20-1; abundance: once; j_gene: TRBJ2-5; CDR3aa: CSARKGNQPQYF; CDR3nt: TGCAGTGCCCGAAAGGGGAATCAGCCCCAGTACTTC
d_gene: .; len: 16; v_gene: TRBV19; abundance: once; j_gene: TRBJ1-2; CDR3aa: CASSMLPGRTNYGYTF; CDR3nt: TGTGCCAGTAGTATGCTCCCAGGGCGCACTAACTATGGCTACACCTTC
d_gene: TRBD1; len: 15; v_gene: TRBV2; abundance: few; j_gene: TRBJ1-5; CDR3aa: CASSSGGISNQPQHF; CDR3nt: TGTGCCAGCAGCTCAGGGGGGATTAGCAATCAGCCCCAGCATTTT
d_gene: TRBD2; len: 16; v_gene: TRBV7-2; abundance: many; j_gene: TRBJ2-7; CDR3aa: CASSSKLAGGLYEQYF; CDR3nt: TGTGCCAGCAGCTCTAAACTAGCGGGGGGGCTCTACGAGCAGTACTTC
d_gene: TRBD1; len: 16; v_gene: TRBV20-1; abundance: .; j_gene: TRBJ1-2; CDR3aa: CSAGSGQGNGMHGYTF; CDR3nt: TGCAGTGCGGGATCGGGACAGGGAAATGGCATGCATGGCTACACCTTC
d_gene: .; len: 13; v_gene: TRBV10-3; abundance: many; j_gene: TRBJ1-2; CDR3aa: CAISVEGGYGYTF; CDR3nt: TGTGCCATCAGTGTAGAGGGAGGGTATGGCTACACCTTC
d_gene: TRBD1; len: 12; v_gene: TRBV5-4; abundance: many; j_gene: TRBJ1-1; CDR3aa: CASSFDRVDAFF; CDR3nt: TGTGCCAGCAGCTTTGACAGGGTGGATGCTTTCTTT
d_gene: .; len: 19; v_gene: TRBV9; abundance: .; j_gene: TRBJ1-6; CDR3aa: CASRQDREGLGTDNSPLHF; CDR3nt: TGTGCCAGCAGGCAAGACCGGGAGGGCTTAGGTACCGATAATTCACCCCTCCACTTT
d_gene: .; len: 15; v_gene: TRBV12-5; abundance: .; j_gene: TRBJ2-5; CDR3aa: CASGYGLASQETQYF; CDR3nt: TGTGCTAGTGGTTATGGCCTAGCGAGCCAAGAGACCCAGTACTTC